This TCR beta chain was recorded in a study of read filtering for tumor transcriptome and immune sequencing. Study-level background: The cohort had about 16 men and more than 13 women aged about 45 to 80, mean about 66 years. TCR-mapped reads were about 3.5 to 10.27 million with IR-seq versus about 75 to 1,400 with RNA-seq.

Molecular barcoded adaptors covering alpha/delta and beta/gamma chains were used on approximately 400 ng RNA. TCRdb reprocessed the reads with MiXCR, giving one entry per CDR3 protein. The repertoire holds 100,000 to 150,000 distinct CDR3 sequences, with over 10% as singletons. This clonotype was found many times. The germline gives CDR1 MNHNS, CDR2 SASEGT. The V segment lost 8 bases and the J segment 0 bases; nucleotides outside the gene matches: 2. This CDR3 has 13 residues. The V and J genes are TRBV6-1 and TRBJ2-5; 8 bases are shared with TRBD1. The clonotype originates from a donor aged 40 or older with multiple myeloma. Sequenced material: a population of CD138-negative cells sorted from bone marrow. CDR3 coding DNA: TGTGCCAGCCTACAGGGGGACCAAGAGACCCAGTACTTC. Its protein is CASLQGDQETQYF.